This T cell receptor beta chain was obtained from a study of cytomegalovirus exposure and HLA in healthy donors. General study results and limits: The listing of 150 or so TCR beta chains classed them as cytomegalovirus-associated.

Germline-derived CDR1 and CDR2 are PRHDT and FYEKMQ (reference sequence). This CDR3 comprises 12 residues. V gave up 5 bases and J gave up 6 bases, with 11 bases separating them. Details on this clone: The antigen remains unidentified.

Clones were sequenced by immunoSEQ multiplex PCR, and TCRdb holds only the in-frame ones, with some missing. The sample holds about 110,000 clones, roughly 84% seen once. Specimen: PBMCs. The chain is built from TRBV13 and TRBJ2-7, with a weak D call TRBD1 (5 bases). The clonotype was recovered from a woman aged 18-30 years in good health and CMV-seronegative. The CDR3 is CASSPMTAEQYF. The CDR3 DNA reads TGTGCCAGCAGCCCGATGACAGCCGAGCAGTACTTC.